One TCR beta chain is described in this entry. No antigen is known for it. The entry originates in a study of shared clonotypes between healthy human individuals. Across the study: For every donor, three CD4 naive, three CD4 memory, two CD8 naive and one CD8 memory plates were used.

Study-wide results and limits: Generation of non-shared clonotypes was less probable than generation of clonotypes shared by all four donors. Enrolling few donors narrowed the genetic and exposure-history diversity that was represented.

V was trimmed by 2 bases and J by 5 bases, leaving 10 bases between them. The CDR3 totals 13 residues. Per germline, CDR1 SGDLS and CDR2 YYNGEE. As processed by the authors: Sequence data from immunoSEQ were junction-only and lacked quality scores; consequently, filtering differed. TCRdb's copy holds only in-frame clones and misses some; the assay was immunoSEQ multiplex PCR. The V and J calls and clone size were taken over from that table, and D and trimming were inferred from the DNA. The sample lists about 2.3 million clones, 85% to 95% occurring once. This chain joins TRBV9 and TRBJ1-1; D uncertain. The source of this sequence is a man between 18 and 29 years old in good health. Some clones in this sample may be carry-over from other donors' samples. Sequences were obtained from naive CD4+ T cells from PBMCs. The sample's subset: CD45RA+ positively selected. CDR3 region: CASSVYSGTEAFF. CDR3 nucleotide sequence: TGTGCCAGCAGCGTCTACAGCGGGACTGAAGCTTTCTTT.